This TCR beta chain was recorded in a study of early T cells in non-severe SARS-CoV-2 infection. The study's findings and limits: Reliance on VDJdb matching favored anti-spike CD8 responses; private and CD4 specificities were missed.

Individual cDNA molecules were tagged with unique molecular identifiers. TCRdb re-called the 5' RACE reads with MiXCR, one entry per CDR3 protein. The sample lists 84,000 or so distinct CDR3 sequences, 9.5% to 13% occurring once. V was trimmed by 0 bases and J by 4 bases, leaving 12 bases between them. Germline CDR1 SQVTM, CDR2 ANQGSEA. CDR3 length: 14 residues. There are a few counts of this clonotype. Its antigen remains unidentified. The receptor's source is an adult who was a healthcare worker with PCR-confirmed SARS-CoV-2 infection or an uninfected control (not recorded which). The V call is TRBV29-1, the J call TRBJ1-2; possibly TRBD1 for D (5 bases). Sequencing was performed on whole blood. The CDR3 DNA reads TGCAGCGTTGAAGACCTTTTCACAGGCTATGGCTACACCTTC. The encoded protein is CSVEDLFTGYGYTF.